Reported below is one TCR beta chain. Generated by immunoSEQ multiplex PCR, the TCRdb table keeps only in-frame clones and is missing some. The sample lists hundreds of thousands of clones; roughly nine tenths were seen once. These data belong to a study of blood T cell repertoires in COVID-19. This clonotype was obtained from a man between 18 and 35 years old who had recovered from COVID-19. The sequenced material came from PBMCs or T cells enriched from blood (not recorded which).

The CDR3 spells CSVDGTSRTGELFF. The CDR3 nucleotides read TGCAGCGTTGATGGGACTAGCAGAACCGGGGAGCTGTTTTTT. The V and J genes are TRBV29-1 and TRBJ2-2; TRBD2 matches 9 bases. Germline V lookup: CDR1 SQVTM, CDR2 ANQGSEA. Unmatched junction bases numbered 4, after V lost 3 bases and J lost 5 bases. There are 14 residues in the CDR3.